The source of this T cell receptor (beta chain) is a study of T cells in Graves' hyperthyroidism and ophthalmopathy. First hyperthyroidism diagnosis is when the blood sample was obtained, before any ophthalmopathy symptoms. Cells are PBMCs isolated from around 9.4 ml of fresh blood. There were TCR beta CDR3 regions amplified from RNA transcripts. HTBI primers were employed in a first-round RT-PCR of the TCR CDR3. TCRdb reprocessed the multiplex PCR reads with MiXCR, giving one entry per CDR3 protein. The sample comprises more than 300,000 distinct CDR3 sequences, about 18% of which are singletons, and about a third rests with the top ten. This clonotype was observed a few times. From germline, CDR1 is SGDLS and CDR2 YYNGEE. The CDR3 is made up of 15 amino acids. The V segment lost 6 bases and the J segment 6 bases; nucleotides outside the gene matches: 9.

Sequencing input: blood. J is TRBJ2-1 and V is TRBV9; the match to TRBD2 covers 10 bases. The source of this sequence is a woman aged 30 to 39 with Graves' hyperthyroidism that later progressed to Graves' ophthalmopathy. The CDR3 loop reads CASNLGLARANEQFF. The CDR3 DNA follows: TGTGCCAGCAATTTGGGACTAGCGAGGGCCAATGAGCAGTTCTTC.